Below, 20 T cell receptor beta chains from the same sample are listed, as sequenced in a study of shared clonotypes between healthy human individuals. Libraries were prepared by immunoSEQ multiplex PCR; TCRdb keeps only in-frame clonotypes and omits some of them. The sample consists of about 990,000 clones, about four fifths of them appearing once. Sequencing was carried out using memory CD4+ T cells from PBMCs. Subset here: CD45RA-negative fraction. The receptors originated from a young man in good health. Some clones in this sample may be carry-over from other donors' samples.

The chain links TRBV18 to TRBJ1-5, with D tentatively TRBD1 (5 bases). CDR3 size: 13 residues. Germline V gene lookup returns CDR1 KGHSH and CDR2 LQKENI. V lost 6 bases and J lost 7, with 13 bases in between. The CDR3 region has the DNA TGTGCCAGCTCGGGGACCAGGGACCAGCCCCAGCATTTT. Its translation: CASSGTRDQPQHF.

In nucleotides, the CDR3 is TGCGCCAGCAGCCACTGGACTAGCGGTGGGGCCGGGGAGCTGTTTTTT. The encoded protein is CASSHWTSGGAGELFF. The J gene is TRBJ2-2, the V gene TRBV4-3; TRBD2 matches at 10 bases. Germline-derived CDR1 and CDR2 are LGHNA and YSLEER. Trimming removed 3 bases from V and 6 bases from J; junction bases left unmatched: 7. The CDR3 loop spans 16 amino acids.

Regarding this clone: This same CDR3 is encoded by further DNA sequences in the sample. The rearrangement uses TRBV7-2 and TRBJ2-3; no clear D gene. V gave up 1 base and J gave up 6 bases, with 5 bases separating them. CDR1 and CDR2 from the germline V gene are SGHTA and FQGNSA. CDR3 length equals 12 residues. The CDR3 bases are TGTGCCAGCAGCTTAGTTTCGGATACGCAGTATTTT. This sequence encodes CASSLVSDTQYF.

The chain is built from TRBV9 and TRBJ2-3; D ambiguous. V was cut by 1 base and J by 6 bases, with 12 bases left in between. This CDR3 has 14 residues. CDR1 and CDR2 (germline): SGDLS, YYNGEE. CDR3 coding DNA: TGTGCCAGCAGCGTAACCCCTATTCCGGATACGCAGTATTTT. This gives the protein CASSVTPIPDTQYF.

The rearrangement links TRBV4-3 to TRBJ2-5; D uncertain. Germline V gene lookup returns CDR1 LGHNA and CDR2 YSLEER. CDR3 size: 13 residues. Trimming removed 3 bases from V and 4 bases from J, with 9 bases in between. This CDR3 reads CASSHRAGETQYF. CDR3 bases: TGCGCCAGCAGCCATCGGGCAGGAGAGACCCAGTACTTC.

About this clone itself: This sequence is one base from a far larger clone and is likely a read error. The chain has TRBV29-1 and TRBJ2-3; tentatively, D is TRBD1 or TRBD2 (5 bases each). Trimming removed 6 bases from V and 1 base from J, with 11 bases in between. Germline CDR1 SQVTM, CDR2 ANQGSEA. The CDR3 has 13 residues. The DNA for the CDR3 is TGCAGCGTACAAGGGACGTGCACAGATACGCAGTATTTT. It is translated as CSVQGTCTDTQYF.

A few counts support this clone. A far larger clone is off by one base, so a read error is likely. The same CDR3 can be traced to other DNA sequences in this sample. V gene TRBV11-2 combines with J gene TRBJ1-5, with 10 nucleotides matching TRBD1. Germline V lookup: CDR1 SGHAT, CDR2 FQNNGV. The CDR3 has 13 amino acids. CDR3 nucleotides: TGCGCCAGCAGCTGGACAGGGGGTCAGCCCCAGCATTTT. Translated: CASSWTGGQPQHF.

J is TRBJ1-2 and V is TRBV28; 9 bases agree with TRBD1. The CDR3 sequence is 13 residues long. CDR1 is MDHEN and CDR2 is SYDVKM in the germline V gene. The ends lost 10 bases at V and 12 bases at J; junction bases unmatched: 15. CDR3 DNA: TGTGCCACCGCGATACAGGGGGCGCGGGGCAACACCTTC. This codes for CATAIQGARGNTF.

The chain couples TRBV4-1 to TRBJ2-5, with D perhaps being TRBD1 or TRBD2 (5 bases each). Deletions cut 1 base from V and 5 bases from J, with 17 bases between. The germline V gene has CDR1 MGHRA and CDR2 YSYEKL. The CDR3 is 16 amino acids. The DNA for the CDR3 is TGCGCCAGCAGCCAAGGGACTGTAGCTTCAGGGGAGACCCAGTACTTC. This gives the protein CASSQGTVASGETQYF.

The CDR3: CASSPYGGRDYGYTF. The CDR3 region has the DNA TGTGCCAGCAGCCCATACGGGGGGCGCGACTATGGCTACACCTTC. The rearrangement joins TRBV4-2 to TRBJ1-2; a weak D match, TRBD1 (6 bases). CDR3 size: 15 residues. CDR1 LGHNA and CDR2 YNFKEQ come from the germline V gene. V gave up 4 bases and J gave up 3 bases, with 15 bases separating them.

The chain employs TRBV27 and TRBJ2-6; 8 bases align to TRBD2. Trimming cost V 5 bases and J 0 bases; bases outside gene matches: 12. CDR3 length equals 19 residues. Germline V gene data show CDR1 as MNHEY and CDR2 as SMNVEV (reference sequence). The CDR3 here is CASSSLLVAGRSGANVLTF. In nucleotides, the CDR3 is TGTGCCAGCAGTAGTTTATTGGTAGCGGGACGCTCTGGGGCCAACGTCCTGACTTTC.

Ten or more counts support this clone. DNA of the CDR3: TGCGCCAGCAGCCAAGATCCAGGGGGCAACAATCAGCCCCAGCATTTT. Protein sequence: CASSQDPGGNNQPQHF. This chain uses TRBV4-1 with TRBJ1-5; TRBD1 matches 8 bases. The trim removed 0 bases at V and 3 bases at J, leaving 4 bases unmatched. The V gene's germline CDR1 is MGHRA and CDR2 YSYEKL. This CDR3 has 16 amino acids.

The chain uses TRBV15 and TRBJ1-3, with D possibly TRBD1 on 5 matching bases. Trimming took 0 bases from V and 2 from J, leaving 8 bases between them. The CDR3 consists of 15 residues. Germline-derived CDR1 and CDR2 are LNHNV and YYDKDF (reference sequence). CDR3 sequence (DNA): TGTGCCACCAGCAGAGATTTGACAGCTGGAAACACCATATATTTT. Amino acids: CATSRDLTAGNTIYF.

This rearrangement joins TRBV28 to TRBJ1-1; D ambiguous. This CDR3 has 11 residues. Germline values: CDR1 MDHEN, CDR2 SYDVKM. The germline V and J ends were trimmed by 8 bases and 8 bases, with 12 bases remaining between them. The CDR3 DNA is TGTGCCAGCCACCGTTACGCCGAAGCTTTCTTT. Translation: CASHRYAEAFF.

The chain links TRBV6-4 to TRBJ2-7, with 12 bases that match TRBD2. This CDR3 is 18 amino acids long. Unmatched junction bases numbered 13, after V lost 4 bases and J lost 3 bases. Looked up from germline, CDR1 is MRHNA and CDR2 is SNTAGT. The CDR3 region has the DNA TGTGCCAGCAGTGTCGATGGACTAGCGGGAACCGACTTCTACGAGCAGTACTTC. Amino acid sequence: CASSVDGLAGTDFYEQYF.

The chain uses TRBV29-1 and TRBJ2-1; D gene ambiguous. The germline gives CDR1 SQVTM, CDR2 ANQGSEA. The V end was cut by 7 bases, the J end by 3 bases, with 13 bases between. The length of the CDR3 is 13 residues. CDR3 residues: CSAYISVYNEQFF. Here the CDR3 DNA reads TGCAGCGCTTACATATCCGTCTACAATGAGCAGTTCTTC.

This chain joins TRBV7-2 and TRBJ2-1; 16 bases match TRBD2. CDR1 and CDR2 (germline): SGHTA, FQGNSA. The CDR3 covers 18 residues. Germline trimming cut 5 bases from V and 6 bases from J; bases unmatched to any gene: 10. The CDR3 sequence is CASSQGLAGGPGTNEQFF. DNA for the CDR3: TGTGCCAGCAGCCAGGGACTAGCGGGAGGGCCAGGCACCAATGAGCAGTTCTTC.

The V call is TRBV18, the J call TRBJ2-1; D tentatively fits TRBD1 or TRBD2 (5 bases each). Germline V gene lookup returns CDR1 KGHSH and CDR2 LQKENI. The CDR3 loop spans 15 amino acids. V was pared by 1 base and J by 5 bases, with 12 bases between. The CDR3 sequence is CASSPRGSINNEQFF. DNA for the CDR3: TGTGCCAGCTCACCACGGGGGTCCATAAACAATGAGCAGTTCTTC.

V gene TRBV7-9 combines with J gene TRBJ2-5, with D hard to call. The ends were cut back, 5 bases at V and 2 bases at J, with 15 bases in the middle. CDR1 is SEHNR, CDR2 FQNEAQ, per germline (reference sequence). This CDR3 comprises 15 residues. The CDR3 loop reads CASSPESGRQETQYF. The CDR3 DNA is TGTGCCAGCAGCCCCGAATCGGGCAGACAAGAGACCCAGTACTTC.

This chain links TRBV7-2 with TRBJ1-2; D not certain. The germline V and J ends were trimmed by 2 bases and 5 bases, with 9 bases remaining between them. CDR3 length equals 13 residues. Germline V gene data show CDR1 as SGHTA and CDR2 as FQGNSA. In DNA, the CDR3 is TGTGCCAGCAGCTTACAGGAAGTTTATGGCTACACCTTC. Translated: CASSLQEVYGYTF.